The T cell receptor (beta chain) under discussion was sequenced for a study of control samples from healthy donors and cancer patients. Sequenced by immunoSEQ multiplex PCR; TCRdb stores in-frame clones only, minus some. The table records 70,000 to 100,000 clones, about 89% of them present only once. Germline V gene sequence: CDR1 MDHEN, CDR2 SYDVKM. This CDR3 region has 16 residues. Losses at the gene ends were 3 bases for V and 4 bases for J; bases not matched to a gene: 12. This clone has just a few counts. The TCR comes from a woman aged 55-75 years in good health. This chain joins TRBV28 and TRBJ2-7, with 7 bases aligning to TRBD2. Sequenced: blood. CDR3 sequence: CASSFSFGGSTYEQYF. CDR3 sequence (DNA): TGTGCCAGCAGTTTTAGTTTCGGCGGGAGTACGTACGAGCAGTACTTC. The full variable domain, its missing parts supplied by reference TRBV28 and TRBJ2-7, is DVKVTQSSRYLVKRTGEKVFLECVQDMDHENMFWYRQDPGLGLRLIYFSYDVKMKEKGDIPEGYSVSREKKERFSLILESASTNQTSMYLCASSFSFGGSTYEQYFGPGTRLTVT.